A single sample gave rise to the 32 T cell receptor beta chains below, sequenced in a study of blood T cell repertoires in COVID-19 (dated by TCRdb to about 2020). The receptor library was made with the immunoSEQ multiplex PCR assay. This is the immuneACCESS table as TCRdb keeps it, with only in-frame sequences that have V and J called. A part of the clones is gone; compared with another copy, unresolved V genes explain less than half, and the rest is unexplained. The sample table records around 340,000 clones; roughly 90% of these occur just once. In total, the top ten clones hold 3% to 4% of the sample. Material for sequencing was peripheral blood. The receptor set was obtained from a woman aged 60-75 years with COVID-19, enrolled during active disease.

The chain uses TRBV29-1 and TRBJ2-5; TRBD1 might be the D (5 bases). The germline V gene encodes CDR1 SQVTM and CDR2 ANQGSEA. The CDR3 length is 12 residues. The V end was cut by 2 bases, the J end by 7 bases, with 11 bases between. CDR3 nucleotide sequence: TGCAGCGTTGAATGGGGCAAAGGGACCCAGTACTTC. This sequence encodes CSVEWGKGTQYF.

The chain carries TRBV5-4 and TRBJ2-2; a weak D match, TRBD1 (6 bases). The length of the CDR3 is 13 residues. CDR1 is SGHNT and CDR2 is YYREEE in the germline V gene (reference sequence). Here the CDR3 reads CAGQRVNTGELFF. The CDR3 nucleotides read TGTGCAGGACAGAGGGTTAACACCGGGGAGCTGTTTTTT.

The J gene is TRBJ2-1, the V gene TRBV7-2, with unresolved D. CDR3 size: 11 residues. V was trimmed by 5 bases and J by 4 bases, leaving 3 bases between them. The V gene's germline CDR1 is SGHTA and CDR2 FQGNSA. In DNA form, the CDR3 reads TGTGCCAGCAGCGAGTACAATGAGCAGTTCTTC. Translation gives CASSEYNEQFF.

The chain is built from TRBV24-1 and TRBJ2-2; 7 nucleotides match TRBD2. The germline CDR1 and CDR2 sequences are KGHDR and SFDVKD. This CDR3 has 17 residues. The trim removed 5 bases at V and 3 bases at J, leaving 11 bases unmatched. Here the CDR3 reads CATSALWGGSDTGELFF. DNA for the CDR3: TGTGCCACCAGTGCGCTGTGGGGGGGGTCGGACACCGGGGAGCTGTTTTTT.

The chain links TRBV6-5 to TRBJ1-1, with D perhaps matching TRBD1 (6 bases). Trimming pared 0 bases from V and 10 bases from J, leaving 15 bases between. Germline values: CDR1 MNHEY, CDR2 SVGAGI. CDR3 length equals 14 residues. In DNA form, the CDR3 reads TGTGCCAGCAGTTACTCCCCTTCTGACAGGAGAGCTTTCTTT. Translating it yields CASSYSPSDRRAFF.

Comments on this clone: The junction and the germline gene differ at one end; a read error may be behind it. This sample also contains other DNA sequences that code for the same CDR3. The chain joins TRBV30 to TRBJ1-5; D may be TRBD1 (5 bases). The CDR3 runs to 13 residues. Germline CDR1 GTSNPN, CDR2 SVGIG (reference sequence). CDR3 sequence: CAWSRQINQPQHF. CDR3 nucleotide sequence: TGTGCCTGGAGTCGACAGATTAATCAACCCCAGCATTTT.

This sequence joins TRBV19 and TRBJ1-4; a possible D gene is TRBD1 (6 bases). Trimming stripped 3 bases from V and 4 bases from J, with 12 bases between. The germline V gene encodes CDR1 LNHDA and CDR2 SQIVND (reference sequence). CDR3 length: 15 amino acids. CDR3 coding DNA: TGTGCCAGTAGTATGGCGACAGGCCTTAATGAAAAACTGTTTTTT. It specifies CASSMATGLNEKLFF.

This clone occurred once. This chain links TRBV11-2 with TRBJ2-3; 7 bases agree with TRBD2. Germline assignment: CDR1 SGHAT and CDR2 FQNNGV. The length of the CDR3 is 15 residues. After removal of 1 base from V and 2 bases from J, the junction contained 3 bases not matched to a gene. CDR3 sequence (DNA): TGTGCCAGCAGCTTAGTAGCGGGCTACACAGATACGCAGTATTTT. Protein product: CASSLVAGYTDTQYF.

The chain employs TRBV9 and TRBJ1-1, with 7 bases lining up with TRBD1. The V and J ends lost 3 bases and 0 bases, in that order; junction bases with no gene match: 5. Germline V CDR1 and CDR2: SGDLS, YYNGEE. This CDR3 region has 15 residues. CDR3 bases: TGTGCCAGCAGCGGTACCGGGACAGTGAACACTGAAGCTTTCTTT. Translating it yields CASSGTGTVNTEAFF.

This sequence joins TRBV5-1 and TRBJ1-2; 8 bases line up with TRBD1. This CDR3 contains 13 residues. Germline trimming cut 0 bases from V and 8 bases from J; bases unmatched to any gene: 3. The germline CDR1 and CDR2 sequences are SGHRS and YFSETQ. The CDR3 nucleotides are TGCGCCAGCAGCTTGGCCAGGGGGCAAGGCTACACCTTC. Its protein is CASSLARGQGYTF.

This chain joins TRBV6-5 and TRBJ1-6; TRBD1 aligns across 8 bases. The CDR3 has 13 amino acids. The germline V gene has CDR1 MNHEY and CDR2 SVGAGI. J was trimmed by 8 bases and V by 6 bases; bases with no gene match: 3. The CDR3 spells CASSLDRDSPLHF. CDR3 DNA: TGTGCCAGCAGCCTGGACAGGGATTCACCCCTCCACTTT.

The chain is built from TRBV6-1 and TRBJ1-1; D might be TRBD1 (5 bases). The CDR3 is 13 residues long. V was trimmed by 3 bases and J by 5 bases, leaving 10 bases between them. The V gene's germline CDR1 is MNHNS and CDR2 SASEGT. This chain's CDR3 is CASSDAGRTEAFF. The CDR3 bases are TGTGCCAGCAGTGACGCAGGGAGGACTGAAGCTTTCTTT.

The chain joins TRBV10-3 to TRBJ1-2; TRBD1 is a possible D gene (5 bases). V was trimmed by 3 bases and J by 0 bases, leaving 11 bases between them. This CDR3 has 15 amino acids. In germline, CDR1 is ENHRY, CDR2 SYGVKD. The chain's CDR3 is CAISEQATANYGYTF. The CDR3 DNA is TGTGCCATCAGTGAACAGGCGACAGCTAACTATGGCTACACCTTC.

This clone has more than one count but fewer than ten. The chain employs TRBV15 and TRBJ2-7; perhaps TRBD2 as D (6 bases). Germline CDR1 is LNHNV and CDR2 is YYDKDF (reference sequence). The germline V and J ends were trimmed by 5 bases and 6 bases, with 17 bases remaining between them. The length of the CDR3 is 14 residues. The CDR3 spells CATSAKLGGGEQYF. CDR3 nucleotide sequence: TGTGCCACCAGCGCGAAATTGGGGGGTGGCGAGCAGTACTTC.

This clone has more than one count but fewer than ten. The chain employs TRBV18 and TRBJ2-3; a weak D match, TRBD2 (5 bases). CDR3 size: 15 residues. Deletions cut 4 bases from V and 1 base from J, with 12 bases between. Germline values: CDR1 KGHSH, CDR2 LQKENI. CDR3 DNA: TGTGCCAGCTCACTGTCGGGATTCGGCACAGATACGCAGTATTTT. This gives the protein CASSLSGFGTDTQYF.

The chain employs TRBV27 and TRBJ2-2; maybe TRBD2 (5 bases). The CDR3 sequence is 15 residues long. CDR1 and CDR2 (germline): MNHEY, SMNVEV (reference sequence). V was cut by 5 bases and J by 3 bases, with 13 bases left in between. The CDR3 sequence: CASSTRPRDTGELFF. DNA of the CDR3: TGTGCCAGCAGTACACGGCCGAGGGACACCGGGGAGCTGTTTTTT.

The rearrangement joins TRBV19 to TRBJ1-1; D ambiguous. CDR1 is LNHDA, CDR2 SQIVND, per germline (reference sequence). The V end lost 7 bases, the J end lost 1 base, and 16 bases lay between the germline ends. The CDR3 sequence is 15 residues long. DNA for the CDR3: TGTGCCAGTACCGGAGGGCCGGGTAGGAACACTGAAGCTTTCTTT. As protein: CASTGGPGRNTEAFF.

The rearrangement joins TRBV7-2 to TRBJ2-7, with a possible D match to TRBD2 (6 bases). The CDR3 has 15 residues. Germline CDR1 is SGHTA and CDR2 is FQGNSA. Deletions cut 5 bases from V and 4 bases from J, with 18 bases between. CDR3: CASSLSAGPGYEQYF. CDR3 bases: TGTGCCAGCAGCCTCTCAGCGGGCCCCGGGTACGAGCAGTACTTC.

CDR3: CASSPTGRTEAFF. The CDR3 DNA sequence: TGTGCCAGCAGCCCTACAGGGAGAACTGAAGCTTTCTTT. The J gene is TRBJ1-1, the V gene TRBV28; D perhaps matches TRBD1 (6 bases). Germline V gene lookup returns CDR1 MDHEN and CDR2 SYDVKM. This CDR3 has 13 amino acids. V lost 6 bases and J 5 bases, leaving 13 bases between the germline ends.

This chain connects TRBV11-1 to TRBJ1-1; D is possibly TRBD1 (6 bases). With 2 bases removed from V and 5 bases from J, the gap between germline ends came to 15 bases. Germline CDR1 is SGHAT and CDR2 is FQDESV (reference sequence). This CDR3 contains 15 residues. In nucleotides, the CDR3 is TGTGCCAGCAGCTTACGGACAGCGGGGGGTACTGAAGCTTTCTTT. Its protein product is CASSLRTAGGTEAFF.

The chain combines TRBV19 with TRBJ2-7; the match to TRBD1 covers 8 bases. J gave up 2 bases and V 3 bases, and 3 bases lay outside the gene matches. The CDR3 runs 14 residues. The germline CDR1 and CDR2 sequences are LNHDA and SQIVND (reference sequence). The CDR3 nucleotides read TGTGCCAGTAGTATTGACAGGGGAGCCTACGAGCAGTACTTC. Its protein is CASSIDRGAYEQYF.

The CDR3 nucleotides read TGTGCCAGCAGCCTAGGGACAGGCGATGGCTACACCTTC. Translation gives CASSLGTGDGYTF. The chain joins TRBV3-1 (or the pseudogene TRBV3-2) to TRBJ1-2; 8 nucleotides match TRBD1. The CDR3 is 13 residues long. Per the germline V gene, CDR1 is LGHDT and CDR2 is YNNKEL (reference sequence). Trimming cost V 4 bases and J 6 bases; bases outside gene matches: 4.

This clone came up a few times. The chain uses TRBV3-1 (or the pseudogene TRBV3-2) and TRBJ2-5, with 9 positions matching TRBD1. The CDR3 sequence is 16 residues long. After removal of 3 bases from V and 5 bases from J, the junction contained 10 bases not matched to a gene. Germline CDR1 LGHDT, CDR2 YNNKEL (reference sequence). The DNA of the CDR3 is TGTGCCAGCAGCCACACAGGGGGCAGGGATTGGGAGACCCAGTACTTC. Translation: CASSHTGGRDWETQYF.

The V and J genes are TRBV28 and TRBJ2-6, with D uncertain. CDR1 MDHEN and CDR2 SYDVKM come from the germline V gene. V lost 2 bases and J 2 bases, leaving 16 bases between the germline ends. The CDR3 runs to 18 residues. The CDR3 DNA reads TGTGCCAGCAGTTTAGCCCTGGGCAACAACGCTGGGGCCAACGTCCTGACTTTC. Its protein is CASSLALGNNAGANVLTF.

Of note for this clone: A junction boundary mismatches the germline segment, possibly from a read error. V and J are TRBV7-2 and TRBJ2-7, with no clear D. The CDR3 length is 14 residues. The germline V gene encodes CDR1 SGHTA and CDR2 FQGNSA. CDR3 loop: CASSLAFPSHEQYF. The CDR3 DNA reads TGTGCCAGCAGCTTAGCATTCCCCTCCCACGAGCAGTACTTC.

The CDR3 sequence: CAISEYKQLNSPLHF. The CDR3 bases are TGTGCCATCAGTGAATATAAACAGCTAAATTCACCCCTCCACTTT. The V gene is TRBV10-3, the J gene TRBJ1-6; no reliable D call. Germline CDR1 and CDR2: ENHRY and SYGVKD. The CDR3 totals 15 residues. The V end lost 3 bases, the J end lost 7 bases, and 13 bases lay between the germline ends.

CDR3 nucleotides: TGTGCCAGCATCTCCGGGACAAAGGGAAACACCATATATTTT. Its translation: CASISGTKGNTIYF. The chain uses TRBV28 and TRBJ1-3; D is possibly TRBD1 (6 bases). Germline lookup yields CDR1 MDHEN and CDR2 SYDVKM. This CDR3 has 14 residues. V was clipped by 7 bases and J by 4 bases, with 14 bases between them.

The J gene is TRBJ1-2, the V gene TRBV19, with a tentative D call TRBD1 (6 bases). The ends were cut back, 0 bases at V and 4 bases at J, with 15 bases in the middle. The CDR3 sequence is 16 residues long. The germline V gene encodes CDR1 LNHDA and CDR2 SQIVND (reference sequence). The CDR3 DNA reads TGTGCCAGTAGTATAGATCTATACGGACAGTTCTATGGCTACACCTTC. It specifies CASSIDLYGQFYGYTF.

This chain links TRBV11-2 with TRBJ1-1, with D perhaps TRBD1 (6 bases). Germline CDR1 and CDR2: SGHAT and FQNNGV. The V and J ends lost 5 bases and 4 bases respectively, with 23 bases between them. The CDR3 totals 17 residues. The CDR3 nucleotides are TGTGCCAGCAGCCTCAGAGGAGGGGCGGGGGCACTCACTGAAGCTTTCTTT. Amino acids: CASSLRGGAGALTEAFF.

The chain couples TRBV21-1 to TRBJ1-1. TRBV21-1 represents a pseudogene. The CDR3 consists of 10 residues. Here the CDR3 reads CASPRGAAFF. CDR3 coding DNA: TGTGCCAGCCCGCGGGGGGCGGCTTTCTTT.

The chain joins TRBV5-1 to TRBJ1-3; D might be TRBD1 (5 bases). Trimming cost V 3 bases and J 0 bases, with 13 bases left between them. CDR1 is SGHRS, CDR2 YFSETQ, per germline. The CDR3 contains 16 residues. As DNA, the CDR3 is TGCGCCAGCAGCTCGTCGGGACTCCGCTCTGGAAACACCATATATTTT. Translated, it gives CASSSSGLRSGNTIYF.

The genes are TRBV5-1 and TRBJ1-3; TRBD1 matches 8 bases. The CDR3 length is 16 residues. Germline CDR1 and CDR2: SGHRS and YFSETQ. Unmatched junction bases numbered 8, after V lost 4 bases and J lost 2 bases. The CDR3 loop is CASSQTTGGTGNTIYF. CDR3 sequence (DNA): TGCGCCAGCAGCCAAACCACAGGGGGAACTGGAAACACCATATATTTT.